A single sample is the source of the 7 T cell receptor beta chains below, sequenced in a study of shared clonotypes between healthy human individuals. Some clones are missing from TCRdb's copy, which holds only in-frame ones; the method was immunoSEQ multiplex PCR. The sample shows 2 million to 2.5 million clones, roughly 93% of them seen only once. Sequencing input: naive CD4+ T cells from PBMCs. Stated subset: CD45RA+ positively selected. The receptor source for this set is a man between 18 and 29 years old in good health. Some clones in this sample may be carry-over from other donors' samples.

Only one count was recorded for this clone. V usage is TRBV4-1 and J usage is TRBJ1-2, with D possibly matching TRBD1 (5 bases). With 1 base removed from V and 2 bases from J, the gap between germline ends came to 8 bases. This CDR3 has 14 residues. The V gene's germline CDR1 is MGHRA and CDR2 YSYEKL. Written as DNA, the CDR3 is TGCGCCAGCAGCCAAGTGGGGGTCAACTATGGCTACACCTTC. This encodes CASSQVGVNYGYTF.

In regard to this clone: The same CDR3 is also encoded by other DNA sequences in this sample. CDR3 region: CASSRDRQNYGYTF. As DNA, the CDR3 is TGTGCCAGCAGTCGGGACAGGCAAAACTATGGCTACACCTTC. The gene calls are TRBV6-5 and TRBJ1-2, with 8 bases identical to TRBD1. CDR1 is MNHEY and CDR2 is SVGAGI in the germline V gene. The CDR3 sequence is 14 residues long. With V trimmed by 5 bases and J by 2 bases, 4 bases remained unmatched.

V usage is TRBV18 and J usage is TRBJ2-3, with D perhaps matching TRBD2 (5 bases). This CDR3 is 15 amino acids long. Trimming took off 3 bases at V and 2 bases at J, with 12 bases between the two ends. Germline V CDR1 and CDR2: KGHSH, LQKENI. DNA for the CDR3: TGTGCCAGCTCACCGGTCTCTAGCTCCACAGATACGCAGTATTTT. Amino acids: CASSPVSSSTDTQYF.

The chain employs TRBV18 and TRBJ2-2; D remains ambiguous. Germline assignment: CDR1 KGHSH and CDR2 LQKENI. The CDR3 has 13 amino acids. V lost 6 bases to trimming and J lost 6 bases, with 11 bases between them. The CDR3: CASSHGVSGELFF. CDR3 bases: TGTGCCAGCTCCCACGGTGTGTCCGGGGAGCTGTTTTTT.

The V and J genes are TRBV18 and TRBJ1-2; D not certain. CDR1 KGHSH and CDR2 LQKENI come from the germline V gene. This CDR3 spans 14 amino acids. Trimming took off 3 bases at V and 0 bases at J, with 8 bases between the two ends. CDR3 sequence reads: CASSPDRPNYGYTF. The CDR3 DNA reads as TGTGCCAGCTCACCCGACCGACCTAACTATGGCTACACCTTC.

This rearrangement joins TRBV11-2 to TRBJ2-2; D assignment may be TRBD1 or TRBD2 (6 bases each). Between the trimmed V and J ends, which lost 3 bases and 8 bases, there was a span of 13 bases. This CDR3 is built from 14 residues. The germline V gene encodes CDR1 SGHAT and CDR2 FQNNGV. CDR3 in amino acids: CASSLVSGAGELFF. The DNA of the CDR3 is TGTGCCAGCAGCTTGGTGTCGGGGGCAGGGGAGCTGTTTTTT.

The chain uses TRBV7-2 and TRBJ1-1, with D unresolved. The length of the CDR3 is 13 residues. Trimming stripped 7 bases from V and 6 bases from J, with 15 bases between. CDR1 is SGHTA and CDR2 is FQGNSA in the germline V gene. CDR3 DNA sequence: TGTGCCAGCACCCTCCGAAGTGCCCCTGAAGCTTTCTTT. Its protein is CASTLRSAPEAFF.